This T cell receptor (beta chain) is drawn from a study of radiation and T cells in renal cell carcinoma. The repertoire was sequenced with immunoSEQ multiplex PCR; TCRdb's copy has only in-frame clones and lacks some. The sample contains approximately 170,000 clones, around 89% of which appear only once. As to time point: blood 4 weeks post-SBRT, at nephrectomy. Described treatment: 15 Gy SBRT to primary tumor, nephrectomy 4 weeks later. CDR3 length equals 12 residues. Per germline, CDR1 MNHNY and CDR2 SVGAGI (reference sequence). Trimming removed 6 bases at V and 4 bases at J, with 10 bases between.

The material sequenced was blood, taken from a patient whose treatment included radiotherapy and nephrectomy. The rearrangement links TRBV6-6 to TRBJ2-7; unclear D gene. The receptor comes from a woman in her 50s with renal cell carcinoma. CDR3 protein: CASRLEGYEQYF. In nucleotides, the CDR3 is TGTGCCAGCAGGCTTGAAGGTTACGAGCAGTACTTC.